This entry features one TCR beta chain sequence. Its antigen is unknown. V was shortened by 3 bases and J by 3 bases, with 6 bases between the two germline ends. The CDR3 runs 13 residues. Germline CDR1 SEHNR, CDR2 FQNEAQ (reference sequence). TCRdb independently ran MiXCR on the 5' RACE reads; one entry per CDR3 protein. The repertoire has approximately 240,000 distinct CDR3 sequences, over 12% of them found once; the top ten carry under 9.5%. This sample was included in a study of identical twins. The study's findings and limits: Alpha sequences out of frame and shared by twins had excess low generation probability. Fewer insertions were carried by abundant cord blood beta clonotypes, but none was seen in memory repertoires. Analyses of zero insertions could be partly confounded by invariant MAIT and iNKT cells.

This chain uses TRBV7-9 with TRBJ1-3; no firm D call. The sequenced sample consisted of memory (CD45RO+) T cells sorted from blood. The TCR sequence derives from a woman aged 18-29 years in good health. The CDR3 protein is CASSLFNGNTIYF. CDR3 DNA sequence: TGTGCCAGCAGCTTGTTTAATGGAAACACCATATATTTT.